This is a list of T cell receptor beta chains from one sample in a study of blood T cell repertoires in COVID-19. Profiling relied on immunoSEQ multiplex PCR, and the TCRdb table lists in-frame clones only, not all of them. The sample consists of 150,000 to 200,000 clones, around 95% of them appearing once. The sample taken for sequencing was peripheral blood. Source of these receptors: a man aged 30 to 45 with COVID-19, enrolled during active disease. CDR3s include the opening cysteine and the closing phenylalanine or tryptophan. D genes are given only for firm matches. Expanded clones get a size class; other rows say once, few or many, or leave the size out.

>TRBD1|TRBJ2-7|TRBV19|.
CASKVQGARPAAYEQYF
TGTGCCAGTAAAGTACAGGGGGCGCGGCCGGCGGCCTACGAGCAGTACTTC
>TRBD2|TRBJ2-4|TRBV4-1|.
CASSPGGFTSGEASLAKNIQYF
TGCGCCAGCAGCCCGGGGGGGTTTACTAGCGGGGAAGCATCTCTAGCCAAAAACATTCAGTACTTC
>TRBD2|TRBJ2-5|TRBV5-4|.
CASKESGGAAETQYF
TGTGCCAGCAAGGAAAGCGGGGGGGCCGCAGAGACCCAGTACTTC
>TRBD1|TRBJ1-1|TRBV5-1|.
CASSEQGINTEAFF
TGCGCCAGCAGTGAACAGGGGATCAACACTGAAGCTTTCTTT
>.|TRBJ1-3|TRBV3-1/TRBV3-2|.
CASSPKRVMISGNTIYF
TGTGCCAGCAGCCCAAAGCGGGTAATGATCTCTGGAAACACCATATATTTT
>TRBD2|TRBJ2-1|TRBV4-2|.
CASSQDGFEAGGYNEQFF
TGTGCCAGCAGCCAAGATGGTTTCGAAGCGGGGGGGTACAATGAGCAGTTCTTC
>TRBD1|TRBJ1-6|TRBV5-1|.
CASSQDRGPLHF
TGCGCCAGCAGCCAGGACAGGGGGCCCCTCCACTTT
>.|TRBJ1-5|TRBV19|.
CASSGAGNQPQHF
TGTGCCAGTAGTGGGGCAGGCAATCAGCCCCAGCATTTT
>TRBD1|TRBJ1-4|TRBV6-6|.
CASSYNSGTVVEKLFF
TGTGCCAGCAGTTATAATTCCGGGACAGTAGTTGAAAAACTGTTTTTT
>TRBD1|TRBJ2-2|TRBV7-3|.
CATQQGPNTGELFF
TGTGCCACCCAACAGGGGCCTAACACCGGGGAGCTGTTTTTT
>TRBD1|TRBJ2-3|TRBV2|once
CASTEQGTDTQYF
TGTGCCAGCACAGAACAGGGGACAGATACGCAGTATTTT
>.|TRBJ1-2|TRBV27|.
CASSFVGNYYGYTF
TGTGCCAGCAGTTTCGTCGGGAACTACTATGGCTACACCTTC
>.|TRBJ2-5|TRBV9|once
CASSVGSRETQYF
TGTGCCAGCAGCGTAGGTTCGAGAGAGACCCAGTACTTC
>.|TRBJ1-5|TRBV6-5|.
CASSQGRTNQPQHF
TGTGCCAGCAGTCAGGGCAGAACCAATCAGCCCCAGCATTTT
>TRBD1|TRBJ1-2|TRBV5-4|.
CASTSDRDNGYTF
TGTGCCAGCACTTCAGACAGGGATAATGGCTACACCTTC
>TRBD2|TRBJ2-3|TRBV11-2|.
CASSATIAGGSTDTQYF
TGTGCCAGCAGCGCGACTATAGCGGGGGGTAGCACAGATACGCAGTATTTT
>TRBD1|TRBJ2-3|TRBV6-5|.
CASSQDRATDTQYF
TGTGCCAGCAGCCAGGACAGGGCCACAGATACGCAGTATTTT
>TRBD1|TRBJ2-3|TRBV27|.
CASSVTGTGGRDTQYF
TGTGCCAGCAGTGTAACCGGGACAGGGGGCAGAGATACGCAGTATTTT
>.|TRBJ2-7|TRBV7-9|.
CASTSGQGIYSGTYEQYF
.
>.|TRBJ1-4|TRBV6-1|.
CASSEDRGGNEKLFF
TGTGCCAGCAGTGAAGATAGGGGCGGTAATGAAAAACTGTTTTTT
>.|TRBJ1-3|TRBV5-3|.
CARSYPGVGNTIYF
TGTGCCAGAAGCTACCCAGGGGTCGGAAACACCATATATTTT
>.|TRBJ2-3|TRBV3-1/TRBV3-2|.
CASSHGGVVDTQYF
TGTGCCAGCAGCCATGGCGGGGTTGTAGATACGCAGTATTTT
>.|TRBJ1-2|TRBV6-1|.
CASSEALQEAYGYTF
TGTGCCAGCAGTGAAGCGCTTCAGGAGGCCTATGGCTACACCTTC
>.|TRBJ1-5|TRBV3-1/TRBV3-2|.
CASSQEGTNQPQHF
TGTGCCAGCAGCCAAGAGGGGACAAACCAGCCCCAGCATTTT
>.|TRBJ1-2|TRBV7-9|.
CASSREVRGNYGYTF
TGTGCCAGCAGCAGAGAAGTCAGGGGAAACTATGGCTACACCTTC
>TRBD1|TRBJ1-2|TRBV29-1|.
CSVGRDREYGYTF
TGCAGCGTTGGAAGAGACAGGGAGTACGGCTACACCTTC
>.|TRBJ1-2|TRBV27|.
CASSLKGSYAYGYTF
TGTGCCAGCAGTTTAAAGGGGTCTTATGCCTATGGCTACACCTTC
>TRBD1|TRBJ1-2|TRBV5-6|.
CASSLVGQGAGGYTF
TGTGCCAGCAGCTTGGTCGGACAGGGGGCTGGGGGCTACACCTTC
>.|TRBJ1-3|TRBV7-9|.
CASSLEQAHTIYF
TGTGCCAGCAGCTTAGAACAGGCACACACCATATATTTT
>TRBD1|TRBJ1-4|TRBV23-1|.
CASPGGSTNEKLFF
TGCGCCAGCCCAGGGGGTTCAACTAATGAAAAACTGTTTTTT
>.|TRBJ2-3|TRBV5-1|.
CASSLGYRGTPTDTQYF
TGCGCCAGCAGCTTGGGATATCGGGGGACTCCAACAGATACGCAGTATTTT
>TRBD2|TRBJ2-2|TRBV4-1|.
CASSQLGLAPGELFF
TGCGCCAGCAGCCAACTTGGACTAGCGCCCGGGGAGCTGTTTTTT
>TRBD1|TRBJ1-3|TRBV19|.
CASSTGTGSGNTIYF
TGTGCCAGTAGTACCGGGACAGGGTCTGGAAACACCATATATTTT
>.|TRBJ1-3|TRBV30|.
CAWSVSGRAGNTIYF
TGTGCCTGGAGTGTATCAGGGAGGGCTGGAAACACCATATATTTT
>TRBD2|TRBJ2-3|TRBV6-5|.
CASTSGLGGRDTQYF
TGTGCCAGCACCTCGGGACTAGGGGGTAGGGATACGCAGTATTTT
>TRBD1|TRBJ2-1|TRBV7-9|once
CASSATGTYADNEQFF
TGTGCCAGCAGCGCGACAGGGACCTACGCTGACAATGAGCAGTTCTTC
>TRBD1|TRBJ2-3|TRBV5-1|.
CASSIQGGSTDTQYF
TGCGCCAGCAGCATACAGGGGGGTAGCACAGATACGCAGTATTTT
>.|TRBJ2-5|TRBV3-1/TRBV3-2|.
CASSQDGATSRRETQYF
TGTGCCAGCAGCCAAGATGGCGCGACTAGTCGCCGAGAGACCCAGTACTTC
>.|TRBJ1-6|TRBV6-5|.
CASSYSNWVENSPLHF
TGTGCCAGCAGTTACTCGAACTGGGTGGAGAATTCACCCCTCCACTTT
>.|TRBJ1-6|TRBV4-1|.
CAAADGGNNSPLHF
TGCGCCGCGGCCGACGGGGGGAATAATTCACCCCTCCACTTT
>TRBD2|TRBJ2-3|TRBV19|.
CASSMDGLAGAQTDTQYF
TGTGCCAGTAGTATGGATGGGTTAGCGGGGGCCCAGACAGATACGCAGTATTTT
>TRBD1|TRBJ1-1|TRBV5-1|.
CASTSGTGNTEAFF
TGCGCCAGCACCTCGGGGACAGGCAACACTGAAGCTTTCTTT
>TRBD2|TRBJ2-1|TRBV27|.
CASSLEGTTYNEQFF
TGTGCCAGCAGTTTGGAGGGGACTACTTACAATGAGCAGTTCTTC
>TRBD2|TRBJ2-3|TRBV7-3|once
CASRAAAGGTDTQYF
TGTGCCAGCAGAGCGGCGGCGGGGGGCACAGATACGCAGTATTTT
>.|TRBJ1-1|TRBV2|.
CASSDPGYQNTEAFF
TGTGCCAGCAGTGATCCAGGTTACCAGAACACTGAAGCTTTCTTT
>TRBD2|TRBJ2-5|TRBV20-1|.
CSASYSAGLEYQETQYF
TGCAGTGCTAGTTATTCAGCGGGACTGGAGTACCAAGAGACCCAGTACTTC
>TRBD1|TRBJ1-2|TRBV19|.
CASSRLPGQGAQGDGYTF
TGTGCCAGTAGTAGGTTACCGGGACAGGGGGCGCAAGGCGATGGCTACACCTTC
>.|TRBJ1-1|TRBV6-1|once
CASSDKTRGFPEAFF
TGTGCCAGCAGTGATAAGACACGGGGGTTCCCTGAAGCTTTCTTT
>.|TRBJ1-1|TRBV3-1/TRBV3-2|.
CASSQVAMNTEAFF
TGTGCCAGCAGCCAAGTAGCCATGAACACTGAAGCTTTCTTT
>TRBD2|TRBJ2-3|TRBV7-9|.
CASSLASGGSYTDTQYF
TGTGCCAGCAGCTTGGCTAGCGGGGGGTCTTACACAGATACGCAGTATTTT
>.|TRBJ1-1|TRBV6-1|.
CASSEDRVNTEAFF
TGTGCCAGCAGTGAAGACAGGGTGAACACTGAAGCTTTCTTT
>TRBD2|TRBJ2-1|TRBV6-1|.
CASSEGWGGVNEQFF
TGTGCCAGCAGTGAAGGATGGGGGGGTGTGAATGAGCAGTTCTTC
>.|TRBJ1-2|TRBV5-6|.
CASSRTSWGLINYGYTF
TGTGCCAGCAGCCGGACATCTTGGGGGCTTATCAACTATGGCTACACCTTC
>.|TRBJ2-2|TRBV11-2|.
CASSPKNTGELFF
TGTGCCAGCAGCCCCAAGAACACCGGGGAGCTGTTTTTT